The T cell receptor beta chain under discussion was sequenced for a study of blood T cells in healthy people across ages. Broader study findings: Estimated diversity, derived from one million T cells, was regarded as an underestimate.

Through a sample-barcoded 5' primer and a J-beta primer mix, a second PCR was run for roughly 6 to 12 cycles. TCRdb re-called the 5' RACE reads with MiXCR, one entry per CDR3 protein. Among hundreds of thousands of distinct CDR3 sequences listed, around 48% were seen once. CDR1 and CDR2 (germline): DFQATT, SNEGSKA (reference sequence). The CDR3 contains 16 residues. J gave up 3 bases and V 1 base, and 8 bases lay outside the gene matches. This clonotype is a singleton in its sample. Its antigen remains unidentified. The missing conserved phenylalanine or tryptophan at the end of this CDR3 makes a read error likely.

The rearrangement links TRBV20-1 to TRBJ2-2, with TRBD2 identical over 7 bases. This receptor was obtained from a woman aged 60-70 years in good health. The sample comprised blood. The CDR3 region has the DNA TGCAGTGCTAGAGTCAGGACTAGTCTCTACACCGGGGAGCTGTTTGTT. Residues: CSARVRTSLYTGELFV.